The next 26 T cell receptor beta chains were all read from a single sample in a study of T cells in Graves' hyperthyroidism and ophthalmopathy. Using RNA transcripts as the source, TCR beta CDR3 regions were amplified. The TCR CDR3 was amplified in a first-round RT-PCR using the HTBI primer set. TCRdb independently ran MiXCR on the multiplex PCR reads; one entry per CDR3 protein. The profile shows hundreds of thousands of distinct CDR3 sequences, approximately 15% of them singletons. The specimen sequenced was blood. Receptors originate from a young woman with Graves' hyperthyroidism.

The rearrangement joins TRBV6-1 to TRBJ2-1; tentatively, D is TRBD1 (6 bases). The length of the CDR3 is 15 residues. V lost 6 bases, J lost 7 bases, and 19 bases lay in between. CDR1 is MNHNS, CDR2 SASEGT, per germline. This chain's CDR3 is CASSAVQGRVNEQFF. CDR3 nucleotides: TGTGCCAGCAGCGCGGTACAGGGCAGGGTAAATGAGCAGTTCTTC.

This clonotype was seen a handful of times. The chain combines TRBV6-1 with TRBJ2-1; D is uncertain. The length of the CDR3 is 12 residues. The V end lost 7 bases, the J end lost 4 bases, and 8 bases lay between the germline ends. Per germline, CDR1 MNHNS and CDR2 SASEGT. The CDR3 protein is CASTAEYNEQFF. The CDR3 nucleotides read TGTGCCAGCACTGCGGAGTACAATGAGCAGTTCTTC.

The rearrangement joins TRBV30 to TRBJ2-6; either TRBD1 or TRBD2 may fit D (6 bases each). The V end was cut by 8 bases, the J end by 0 bases, with 8 bases between. CDR3 length equals 13 residues. Germline CDR1 reads GTSNPN; CDR2 reads SVGIG (reference sequence). CDR3 residues: CAGGLSGANVLTF. The CDR3 DNA is TGTGCCGGGGGGCTCTCTGGGGCCAACGTCCTGACTTTC.

This clonotype was found many times. V usage is TRBV6-2 or TRBV6-3 and J usage is TRBJ2-1; 11 nucleotides line up with TRBD2. V was pared by 4 bases and J by 6 bases, with 11 bases of the junction left unmatched. The germline CDR1 and CDR2 sequences are MNHEY and SVGEGT. The CDR3 is made up of 17 amino acids. Here the CDR3 reads CASSSFEGTSGSNEQFF. The CDR3 nucleotides are TGTGCCAGCAGTTCTTTCGAGGGTACTAGCGGGAGCAATGAGCAGTTCTTC.

This clonotype was counted only a few times. V and J are TRBV7-2 and TRBJ2-6; no definite D call. The CDR3 runs to 14 residues. Trimming took off 6 bases at V and 2 bases at J, with 8 bases between the two ends. CDR1 is SGHTA and CDR2 is FQGNSA in the germline V gene. CDR3 coding DNA: TGTGCCAGCAGAGCGACAACTGGGGCCAACGTCCTGACTTTC. Amino acids: CASRATTGANVLTF.

This clonotype was detected only a few times. The V and J genes are TRBV5-1 and TRBJ2-5; either TRBD1 or TRBD2 may fit D (5 bases each). The CDR3 loop spans 13 amino acids. Germline CDR1 reads SGHRS; CDR2 reads YFSETQ. Trimming removed 6 bases from V and 5 bases from J, with 14 bases in between. As DNA, the CDR3 is TGCGCCAGCACCCGTGAGGGGCGGGAGACCCAGTACTTC. It specifies CASTREGRETQYF. Full variable domain (remainder filled in from reference TRBV5-1 and TRBJ2-5): KAGVTQTPRYLIKTRGQQVTLSCSPISGHRSVSWYQQTPGQGLQFLFEYFSETQRNKGNFPGRFSGRQFSNSRSEMNVSTLELGDSALYLCASTREGRETQYFGPGTRLLVL.

The CDR3 DNA reads TGCGCCAGCAGCTTGCCGGGACTAGCGTTCGGGGAGCTGTTTTTT. Its protein is CASSLPGLAFGELFF. The chain couples TRBV5-1 to TRBJ2-2, with 10 bases matching TRBD2. CDR1 and CDR2 from the germline V gene are SGHRS and YFSETQ. The CDR3 has 15 residues. The junction had 4 bases not matched to a gene; V was cut back by 1 base and J by 7 bases.

This clonotype came up many times. This chain links TRBV2 with TRBJ2-1; 7 bases fit TRBD2. CDR3 length: 13 amino acids. Trimming at V came to 5 bases and at J to 7 bases, leaving 5 bases not matched to a gene. Germline V gene data show CDR1 as SNHLY and CDR2 as FYNNEI. CDR3 nucleotide sequence: TGTGCCAGCAGTCGTTCGCGGGAGAATGAGCAGTTCTTC. Translated: CASSRSRENEQFF.

This clonotype was observed at least ten times. This CDR3 reads CASSLDLGEGSNEQFF. CDR3 sequence (DNA): TGTGCCAGCAGCTTAGACTTGGGGGAGGGCAGCAATGAGCAGTTCTTC. The chain carries TRBV7-2 and TRBJ2-1, with 7 bases that match TRBD2. Germline trimming cut 1 base from V and 6 bases from J; bases unmatched to any gene: 9. Germline CDR1 SGHTA, CDR2 FQGNSA. The CDR3 runs 16 residues.

This clonotype was seen repeatedly, ten times or more. V usage is TRBV3-1 and J usage is TRBJ2-3; 11 positions match TRBD1. J lost 9 bases, V lost 5 bases, and 7 bases had no gene match. CDR1 and CDR2 from the germline V gene are LGHDT and YNNKEL (reference sequence). CDR3 length: 14 residues. CDR3 sequence reads: CASSADRGPLTQYF. The CDR3 DNA reads as TGTGCCAGCAGCGCGGACAGGGGGCCCTTGACGCAGTATTTT.

This clonotype was recorded many times. The V call is TRBV11-2, the J call TRBJ2-5; D may be TRBD2 (6 bases). CDR1 is SGHAT and CDR2 is FQNNGV in the germline V gene. The CDR3 runs to 15 residues. V lost 2 bases, J lost 1 base, and 11 bases lay in between. The CDR3 sequence is CASSLLGGVQETQYF. The CDR3 bases are TGTGCCAGCAGCTTATTGGGCGGGGTCCAAGAGACCCAGTACTTC.

This clonotype was picked up a small number of times. The chain combines TRBV12-3 or TRBV12-4 with TRBJ1-5; 7 bases line up with TRBD1. The CDR3 extends over 15 amino acids. The trim removed 5 bases at V and 4 bases at J, leaving 8 bases unmatched. CDR3 in amino acids: CASSPGTVENQPQHF. For the CDR3, the DNA is TGTGCCAGCAGTCCCGGGACAGTGGAGAATCAGCCCCAGCATTTT.

This clonotype was counted many times. The chain is built from TRBV28 and TRBJ2-7; 9 nucleotides match TRBD1. Germline-derived CDR1 and CDR2 are MDHEN and SYDVKM. The J segment lost 0 bases and the V segment lost 6 bases, leaving 6 bases of the junction unmatched. The CDR3 contains 15 residues. This CDR3 is CASSVGGQGSYEQYF. CDR3 sequence (DNA): TGTGCCAGCAGCGTCGGGGGACAGGGCTCCTACGAGCAGTACTTC.

This clonotype has more than one count but fewer than ten. V usage is TRBV30 and J usage is TRBJ1-5; D is possibly TRBD1 (5 bases). Between the trimmed V and J ends, which lost 8 bases and 3 bases, there was a span of 23 bases. The germline CDR1 and CDR2 sequences are GTSNPN and SVGIG (reference sequence). This CDR3 is built from 16 residues. Written as DNA, the CDR3 is TGTGCCAGTAGCCAGGGACTGCGGGGGTACAATCAGCCCCAGCATTTT. Translating it yields CASSQGLRGYNQPQHF.

This clonotype was counted many times. The chain joins TRBV12-3 or TRBV12-4 to TRBJ1-4; the D gene is possibly TRBD1 (5 bases). V lost 5 bases and J lost 5, with 15 bases in between. The CDR3 is 15 residues long. The chain's CDR3 is CASSPPTGGNEKLFF. CDR3 DNA: TGTGCCAGCAGTCCCCCAACAGGTGGAAATGAAAAACTGTTTTTT.

The rearrangement uses TRBV2 and TRBJ2-7; either TRBD1 or TRBD2 may supply D (7 bases each). The CDR3 loop spans 15 amino acids. Germline V CDR1 and CDR2: SNHLY, FYNNEI. V dropped 4 bases and J dropped 0 bases, with 13 bases sitting between them. CDR3 DNA: TGTGCCAGCAGTGGAGGGGGCGGGGGCTCCTACGAGCAGTACTTC. Amino acids: CASSGGGGGSYEQYF.

This clonotype was detected many times. The genes are TRBV7-9 and TRBJ2-1; TRBD1 matches at 7 bases. The germline V gene has CDR1 SEHNR and CDR2 FQNEAQ (reference sequence). The CDR3 has 15 residues. With 5 bases clipped from V and 1 base from J, the junction kept 5 bases outside the gene matches. CDR3 DNA sequence: TGTGCCAGCAGCCCCCCGACAGGGTCCTACAATGAGCAGTTCTTC. Its translation is CASSPPTGSYNEQFF.

This clonotype was detected many times. The chain joins TRBV6-2 or TRBV6-3 to TRBJ1-2; the D gene is possibly TRBD1 (5 bases). Germline-derived CDR1 and CDR2 are MNHEY and SVGEGT. The germline V and J ends were trimmed by 9 bases and 4 bases, with 12 bases remaining between them. The CDR3 consists of 12 residues. The CDR3 DNA follows: TGTGCCAGTTCGGACAAGGCCTATGGCTACACCTTC. It translates to CASSDKAYGYTF.

This clonotype was seen ten or more times. The rearrangement links TRBV2 to TRBJ2-1; tentatively, D is TRBD1 (6 bases). The CDR3 is 14 residues long. The germline gives CDR1 SNHLY, CDR2 FYNNEI. Trimming removed 7 bases at V and 3 bases at J, with 13 bases between. The CDR3 reads CASTPGVDYNEQFF. CDR3 bases: TGTGCCAGCACGCCAGGGGTTGACTACAATGAGCAGTTCTTC.

The rearrangement joins TRBV6-1 to TRBJ2-7; D uncertain. CDR1 and CDR2 (germline): MNHNS, SASEGT. The length of the CDR3 is 12 residues. V dropped 6 bases and J dropped 3 bases, with 9 bases sitting between them. CDR3 sequence (DNA): TGTGCCAGCAGGGGATATCTCTACGAGCAGTACTTC. Translating gives CASRGYLYEQYF.

This clonotype has just a few counts. The V gene is TRBV4-3, the J gene TRBJ2-2, with TRBD1 matching over 7 bases. Germline V gene data show CDR1 as LGHNA and CDR2 as YSLEER. CDR3 size: 15 residues. The ends lost 0 bases at V and 6 bases at J; junction bases unmatched: 4. CDR3 loop: CASSQDETGPGELFF. DNA for the CDR3: TGCGCCAGCAGCCAAGATGAGACAGGGCCCGGGGAGCTGTTTTTT.

This chain links TRBV30 with TRBJ2-7, with D perhaps TRBD1 or TRBD2 (5 bases each). The V end lost 2 bases, the J end lost 0 bases, and 8 bases lay between the germline ends. Germline CDR1 GTSNPN, CDR2 SVGIG (reference sequence). The CDR3 contains 13 residues. The CDR3 sequence: CAWSLGDSYEQYF. CDR3 nucleotides: TGTGCCTGGAGTCTGGGGGACTCCTACGAGCAGTACTTC.

The V call is TRBV30, the J call TRBJ2-6; D is undetermined. The length of the CDR3 is 15 residues. Trimming left V 0 bases short and J 0 bases short, with 6 bases between. Germline values: CDR1 GTSNPN, CDR2 SVGIG (reference sequence). The CDR3 loop is CAWSVQSSGANVLTF. As DNA, the CDR3 is TGTGCCTGGAGTGTACAAAGCTCTGGGGCCAACGTCCTGACTTTC.

This clonotype is a singleton in its sample. The chain carries TRBV6-1 and TRBJ1-5; weak D call: TRBD1 (6 bases). The CDR3 extends over 15 amino acids. The germline CDR1 and CDR2 sequences are MNHNS and SASEGT. V was trimmed by 6 bases and J by 6 bases, leaving 18 bases between them. In DNA form, the CDR3 reads TGTGCCAGCAGACCCGGGACAAATGGGATTCAGCCCCAGCATTTT. Translating it yields CASRPGTNGIQPQHF.

Points on this clonotype: Compared with germline, one end of the junction differs, possibly owing to a read error. This chain uses TRBV6-1 with TRBJ2-1; 8 bases match TRBD2. CDR1 is MNHNS, CDR2 SASEGT, per germline. The CDR3 is 14 amino acids. DNA of the CDR3: TGTGCCATCAGTGAGTCGATCAGCGGGAGTGACCAGTTCTTC. This sequence encodes CAISESISGSDQFF.

This clonotype was observed many times. The chain is built from TRBV11-2 and TRBJ1-1; TRBD1 is a possible D gene (6 bases). CDR3 length: 17 residues. The germline V gene has CDR1 SGHAT and CDR2 FQNNGV. V lost 5 bases to trimming and J lost 4 bases, with 23 bases between them. The CDR3 DNA follows: TGTGCCAGCAGCCCGAGCGGGGGGGCGGAAAGGGGCACTGAAGCTTTCTTT. It translates to CASSPSGGAERGTEAFF.